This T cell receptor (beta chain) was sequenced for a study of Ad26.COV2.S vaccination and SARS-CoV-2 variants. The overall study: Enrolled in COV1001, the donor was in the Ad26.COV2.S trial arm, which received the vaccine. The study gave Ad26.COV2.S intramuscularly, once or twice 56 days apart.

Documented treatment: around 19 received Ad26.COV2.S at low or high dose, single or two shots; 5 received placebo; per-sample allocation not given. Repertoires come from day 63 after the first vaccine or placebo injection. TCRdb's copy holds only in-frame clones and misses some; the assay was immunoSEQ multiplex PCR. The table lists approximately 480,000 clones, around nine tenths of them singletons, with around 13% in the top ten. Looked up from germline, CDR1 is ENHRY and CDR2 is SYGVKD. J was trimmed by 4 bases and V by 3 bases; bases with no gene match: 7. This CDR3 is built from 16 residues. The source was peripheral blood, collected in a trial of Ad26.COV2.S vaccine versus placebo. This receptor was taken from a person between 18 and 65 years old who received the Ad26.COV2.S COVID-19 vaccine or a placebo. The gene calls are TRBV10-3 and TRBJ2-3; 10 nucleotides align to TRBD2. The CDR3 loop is CAISDPLAGAPDTQYF. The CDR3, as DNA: TGTGCCATCAGTGACCCCCTAGCGGGGGCTCCAGATACGCAGTATTTT.